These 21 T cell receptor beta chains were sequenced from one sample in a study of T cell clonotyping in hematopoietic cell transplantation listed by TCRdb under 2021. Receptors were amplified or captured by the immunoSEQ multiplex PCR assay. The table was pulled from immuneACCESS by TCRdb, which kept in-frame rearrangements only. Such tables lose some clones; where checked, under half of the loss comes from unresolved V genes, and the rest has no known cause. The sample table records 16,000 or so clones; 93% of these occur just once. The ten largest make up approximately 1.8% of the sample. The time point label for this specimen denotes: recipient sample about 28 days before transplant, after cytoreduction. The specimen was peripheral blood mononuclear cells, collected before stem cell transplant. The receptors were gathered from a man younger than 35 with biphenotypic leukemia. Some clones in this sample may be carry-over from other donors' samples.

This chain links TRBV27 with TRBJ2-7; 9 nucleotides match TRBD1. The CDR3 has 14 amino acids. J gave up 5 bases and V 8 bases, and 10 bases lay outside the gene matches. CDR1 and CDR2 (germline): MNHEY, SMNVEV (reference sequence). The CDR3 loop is CASRLRDRDHEQYF. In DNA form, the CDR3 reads TGTGCCAGCCGACTCCGGGACAGGGACCACGAGCAGTACTTC.

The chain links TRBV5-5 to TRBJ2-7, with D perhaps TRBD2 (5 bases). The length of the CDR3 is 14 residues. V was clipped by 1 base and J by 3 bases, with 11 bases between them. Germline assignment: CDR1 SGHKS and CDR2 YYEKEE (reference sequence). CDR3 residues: CASSLRGFSYEQYF. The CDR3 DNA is TGTGCCAGCAGCTTGAGAGGGTTTAGCTACGAGCAGTACTTC.

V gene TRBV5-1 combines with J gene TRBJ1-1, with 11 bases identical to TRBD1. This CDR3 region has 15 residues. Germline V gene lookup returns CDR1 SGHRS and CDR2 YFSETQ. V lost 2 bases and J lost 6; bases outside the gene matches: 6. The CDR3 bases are TGCGCCAGCAGCTTAAGGACAGGGGGCTCCCCTGAAGCTTTCTTT. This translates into CASSLRTGGSPEAFF. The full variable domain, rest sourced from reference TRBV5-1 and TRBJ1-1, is KAGVTQTPRYLIKTRGQQVTLSCSPISGHRSVSWYQQTPGQGLQFLFEYFSETQRNKGNFPGRFSGRQFSNSRSEMNVSTLELGDSALYLCASSLRTGGSPEAFFGQGTRLTVV.

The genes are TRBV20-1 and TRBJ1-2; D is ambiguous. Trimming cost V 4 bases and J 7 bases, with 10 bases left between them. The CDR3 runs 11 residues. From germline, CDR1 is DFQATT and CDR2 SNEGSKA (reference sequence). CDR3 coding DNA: TGCAGTGCTATCGAGCCCGGTGGCTACACCTTC. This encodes CSAIEPGGYTF.

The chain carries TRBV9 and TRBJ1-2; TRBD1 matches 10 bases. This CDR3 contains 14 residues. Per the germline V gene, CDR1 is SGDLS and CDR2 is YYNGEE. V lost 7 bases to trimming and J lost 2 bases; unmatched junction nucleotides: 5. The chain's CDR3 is CASGTGDSNYGYTF. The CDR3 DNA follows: TGTGCCAGCGGGACAGGGGACAGCAACTATGGCTACACCTTC. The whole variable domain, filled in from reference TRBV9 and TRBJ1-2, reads DSGVTQTPKHLITATGQRVTLRCSPRSGDLSVYWYQQSLDQGLQFLIQYYNGEERAKGNILERFSAQQFPDLHSELNLSSLELGDSALYFCASGTGDSNYGYTFGSGTRLTVV.

CDR3 in DNA: TGTGCCAGCACCCACCCCGTCCAAGAGACCCAGTACTTC. It yields the protein CASTHPVQETQYF. The chain combines TRBV6-1 with TRBJ2-5; D gene unclear. V dropped 7 bases and J dropped 1 base, with 10 bases sitting between them. CDR1 and CDR2 from the germline V gene are MNHNS and SASEGT. This CDR3 contains 13 residues.

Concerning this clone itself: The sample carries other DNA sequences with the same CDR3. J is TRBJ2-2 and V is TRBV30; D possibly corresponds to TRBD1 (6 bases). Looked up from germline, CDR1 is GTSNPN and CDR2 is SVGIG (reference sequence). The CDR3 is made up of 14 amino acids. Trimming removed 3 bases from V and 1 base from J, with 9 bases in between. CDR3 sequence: CAWRGAGNTGELFF. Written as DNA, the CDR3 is TGTGCCTGGAGGGGGGCGGGGAACACCGGGGAGCTGTTTTTT.

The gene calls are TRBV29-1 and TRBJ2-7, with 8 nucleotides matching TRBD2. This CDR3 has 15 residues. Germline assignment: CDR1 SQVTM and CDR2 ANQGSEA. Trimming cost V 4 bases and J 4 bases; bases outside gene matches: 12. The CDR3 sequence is CSVVILGGGRYEQYF. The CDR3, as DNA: TGCAGCGTTGTCATCCTGGGCGGGGGGAGGTACGAGCAGTACTTC.

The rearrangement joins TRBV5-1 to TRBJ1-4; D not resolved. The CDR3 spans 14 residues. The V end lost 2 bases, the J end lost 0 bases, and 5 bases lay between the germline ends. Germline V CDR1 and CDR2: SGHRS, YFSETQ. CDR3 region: CASSLTATNEKLFF. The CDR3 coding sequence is TGCGCCAGCAGCTTAACAGCAACTAATGAAAAACTGTTTTTT.

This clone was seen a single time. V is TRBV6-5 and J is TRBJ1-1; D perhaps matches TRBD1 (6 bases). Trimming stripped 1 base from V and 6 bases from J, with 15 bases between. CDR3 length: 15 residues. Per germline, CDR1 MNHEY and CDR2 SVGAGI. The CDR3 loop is CASSYYLGAQPEAFF. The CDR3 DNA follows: TGTGCCAGCAGTTACTACCTGGGGGCGCAGCCTGAAGCTTTCTTT.

The CDR3 loop reads CASSVMGGLAGAQQYF. The CDR3 DNA reads TGTGCCAGCAGCGTCATGGGGGGACTAGCGGGGGCCCAGCAGTACTTC. V gene TRBV7-2 combines with J gene TRBJ2-7; 14 nucleotides line up with TRBD2. This CDR3 spans 16 amino acids. With V trimmed by 5 bases and J by 8 bases, 11 bases remained unmatched. Germline V gives CDR1 SGHTA, CDR2 FQGNSA.

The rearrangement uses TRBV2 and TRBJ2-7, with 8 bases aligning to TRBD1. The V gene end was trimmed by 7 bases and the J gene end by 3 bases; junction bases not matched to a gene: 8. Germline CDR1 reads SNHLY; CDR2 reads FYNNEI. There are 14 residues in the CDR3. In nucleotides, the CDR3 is TGTGCCAGCACCCAGGGACAGGATTACTACGAGCAGTACTTC. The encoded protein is CASTQGQDYYEQYF.

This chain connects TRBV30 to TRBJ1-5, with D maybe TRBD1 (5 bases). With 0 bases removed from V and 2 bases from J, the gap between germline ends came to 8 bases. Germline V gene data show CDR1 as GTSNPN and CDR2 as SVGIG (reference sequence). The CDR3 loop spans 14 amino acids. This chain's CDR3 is CAWSVLGGNQPQHF. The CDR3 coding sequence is TGTGCCTGGAGTGTACTGGGGGGCAATCAGCCCCAGCATTTT.

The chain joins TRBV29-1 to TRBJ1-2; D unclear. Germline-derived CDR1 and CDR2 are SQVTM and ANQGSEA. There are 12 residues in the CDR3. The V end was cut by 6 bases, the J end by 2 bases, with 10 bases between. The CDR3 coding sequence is TGCAGCGTCGAGATGGGAAACTATGGCTACACCTTC. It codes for CSVEMGNYGYTF. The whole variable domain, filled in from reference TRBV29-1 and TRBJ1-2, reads SAVISQKPSRDICQRGTSLTIQCQVDSQVTMMFWYRQQPGQSLTLIATANQGSEATYESGFVIDKFPISRPNLTFSTLTVSNMSPEDSSIYLCSVEMGNYGYTFGSGTRLTVV.

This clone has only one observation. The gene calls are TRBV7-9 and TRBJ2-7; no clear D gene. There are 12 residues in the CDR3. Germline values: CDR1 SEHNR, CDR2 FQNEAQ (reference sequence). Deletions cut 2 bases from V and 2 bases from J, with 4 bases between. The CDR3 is CASSLSAYEQYF. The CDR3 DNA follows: TGTGCCAGCAGCTTATCTGCCTACGAGCAGTACTTC. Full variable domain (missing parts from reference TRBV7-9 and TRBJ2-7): DTGVSQNPRHKITKRGQNVTFRCDPISEHNRLYWYRQTLGQGPEFLTYFQNEAQLEKSRLLSDRFSAERPKGSFSTLEIQRTEQGDSAMYLCASSLSAYEQYFGPGTRLTVT.

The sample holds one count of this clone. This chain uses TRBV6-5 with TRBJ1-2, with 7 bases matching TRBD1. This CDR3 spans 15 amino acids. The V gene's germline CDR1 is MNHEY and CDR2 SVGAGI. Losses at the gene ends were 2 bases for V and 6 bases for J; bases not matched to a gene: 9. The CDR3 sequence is CASSYEVRGKNGYTF. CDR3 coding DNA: TGTGCCAGCAGTTACGAGGTCAGGGGGAAAAATGGCTACACCTTC.

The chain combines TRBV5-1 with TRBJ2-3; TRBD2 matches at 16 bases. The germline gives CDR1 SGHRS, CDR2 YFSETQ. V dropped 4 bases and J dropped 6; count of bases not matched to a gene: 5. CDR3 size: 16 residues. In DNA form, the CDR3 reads TGCGCCAGCAGCCCGGGACTAGCGGGGGGGCGGGATACGCAGTATTTT. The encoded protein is CASSPGLAGGRDTQYF.

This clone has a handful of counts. CDR3 protein: CASSPPRGLAGVRTGELFF. Written as DNA, the CDR3 is TGCGCCAGCAGCCCCCCCCGGGGACTAGCGGGGGTCCGAACCGGGGAGCTGTTTTTT. V usage is TRBV4-1 and J usage is TRBJ2-2; 14 bases are a match to TRBD2. V shed 4 bases and J 5 bases; nucleotides not matched to a gene: 12. The CDR3 is 19 residues long. The germline V gene encodes CDR1 MGHRA and CDR2 YSYEKL.

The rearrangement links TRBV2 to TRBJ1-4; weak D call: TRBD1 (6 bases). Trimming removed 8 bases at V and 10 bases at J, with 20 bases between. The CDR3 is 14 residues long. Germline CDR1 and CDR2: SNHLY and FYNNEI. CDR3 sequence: CASLGGSVRGKLFF. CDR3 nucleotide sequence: TGTGCCAGCCTCGGAGGTAGTGTCAGGGGAAAACTGTTTTTT.

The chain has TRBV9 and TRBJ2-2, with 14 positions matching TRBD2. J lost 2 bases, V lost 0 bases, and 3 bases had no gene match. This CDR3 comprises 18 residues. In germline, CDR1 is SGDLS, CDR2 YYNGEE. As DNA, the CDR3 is TGTGCCAGCAGCGTAGGACTAGCGGGGGGGCATAACACCGGGGAGCTGTTTTTT. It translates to CASSVGLAGGHNTGELFF.

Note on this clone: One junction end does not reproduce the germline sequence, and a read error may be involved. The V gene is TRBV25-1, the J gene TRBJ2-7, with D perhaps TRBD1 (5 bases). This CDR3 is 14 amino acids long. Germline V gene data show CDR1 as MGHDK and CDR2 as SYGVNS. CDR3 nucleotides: TGTGCCAGCAGTGTCAGGGTTGGATCCTTCGAGCAGTACTTC. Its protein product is CASSVRVGSFEQYF.